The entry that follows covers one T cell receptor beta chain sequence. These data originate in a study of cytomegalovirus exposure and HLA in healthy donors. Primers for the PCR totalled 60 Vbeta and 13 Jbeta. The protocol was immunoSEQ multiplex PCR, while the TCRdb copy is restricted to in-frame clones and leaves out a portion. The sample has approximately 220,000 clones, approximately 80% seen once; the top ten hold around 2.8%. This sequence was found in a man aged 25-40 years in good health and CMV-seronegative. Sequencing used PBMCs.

In DNA, the CDR3 is TGTGCCAGCAGTCTGTGGAACACCGGGGAGCTGTTTTTT. Its translation is CASSLWNTGELFF. This chain links TRBV2 with TRBJ2-2; no reliable D call. Germline V CDR1 and CDR2: SNHLY, FYNNEI. The length of the CDR3 is 13 residues. Trimming cost V 5 bases and J 1 base, with 5 bases left between them.